These 24 T cell receptor beta chains were all obtained from the same sample, sequenced in a study of OX40 agonist ivuxolimab in advanced cancers. TCRdb's table, derived via immunoSEQ multiplex PCR, lists solely in-frame clones and lacks some. The sample consists of some 77,000 clones, 75% to 90% of them appearing once. Sample: CD4+ or CD8+ T cells sorted from blood, taken in a trial of the OX40 agonist ivuxolimab. The origin of the receptors is an adult with an advanced solid tumor such as melanoma, head and neck, liver or kidney cancer.

The gene calls are TRBV2 and TRBJ1-1, with D perhaps TRBD1 (6 bases). Trimming shortened V by 4 bases and J by 5 bases, and 14 bases separated the two germline ends. Germline lookup yields CDR1 SNHLY and CDR2 FYNNEI. This CDR3 contains 14 residues. CDR3 nucleotides: TGTGCCAGCAGTGCTAGACAGGCGTCTACTGAAGCTTTCTTT. It is translated as CASSARQASTEAFF.

This sequence joins TRBV2 and TRBJ2-7; tentative D call: TRBD1 (5 bases). V was shortened by 6 bases and J by 0 bases, with 15 bases between the two germline ends. CDR3 length equals 15 residues. CDR1 and CDR2 from the germline V gene are SNHLY and FYNNEI. The DNA of the CDR3 is TGTGCCAGCAGCCCGCGAACAGGCCTCTCCTACGAGCAGTACTTC. Translation gives CASSPRTGLSYEQYF.

This clone was detected once. V gene TRBV28 combines with J gene TRBJ2-1; D uncertain. Trimming took 2 bases from V and 2 from J, leaving 7 bases between them. The CDR3 is 14 amino acids. Germline V gene lookup returns CDR1 MDHEN and CDR2 SYDVKM. The CDR3 nucleotides read TGTGCCAGCAGTTTAGGACGGGCCTACAATGAGCAGTTCTTC. This encodes CASSLGRAYNEQFF.

This chain links TRBV28 with TRBJ2-7; 8 nucleotides align to TRBD2. From germline, CDR1 is MDHEN and CDR2 SYDVKM. Trimming took 4 bases from V and 3 from J; bases not matched to a gene: 11. The CDR3 sequence is 16 residues long. CDR3 region: CASSSPGLDSFYEQYF. CDR3 DNA sequence: TGTGCCAGCAGTTCTCCGGGACTAGATTCTTTCTACGAGCAGTACTTC.

This chain joins TRBV14 and TRBJ1-6; D is uncertain. Germline CDR1 reads SGHDN; CDR2 reads FVKESK. Trimming stripped 6 bases from V and 6 bases from J, with 18 bases between. The CDR3 loop spans 16 amino acids. The DNA for the CDR3 is TGTGCCAGCAGTCAATCCCCAATACGGGGTAATTCACCCCTCCACTTT. Its translation: CASSQSPIRGNSPLHF.

The chain's CDR3 is CASSPKTGGVSEAFF. The CDR3 region has the DNA TGTGCCAGCTCACCTAAAACAGGGGGGGTGAGTGAAGCTTTCTTT. V usage is TRBV18 and J usage is TRBJ1-1, with 8 bases aligning to TRBD1. Germline V gene lookup returns CDR1 KGHSH and CDR2 LQKENI. CDR3 length equals 15 residues. The ends lost 3 bases at V and 7 bases at J; junction bases unmatched: 10.

The chain combines TRBV28 with TRBJ1-1, with a possible D match to TRBD1 (5 bases). CDR1 is MDHEN and CDR2 is SYDVKM in the germline V gene. V lost 4 bases and J 5 bases, leaving 14 bases between the germline ends. CDR3 length equals 14 residues. The CDR3 reads CASSSLRGITEAFF. The CDR3 region has the DNA TGTGCCAGCAGTTCCCTCCGGGGGATTACTGAAGCTTTCTTT.

The V call is TRBV7-3, the J call TRBJ2-1; D might be TRBD1 (6 bases). The CDR3 runs 16 residues. V was cut by 5 bases and J by 0 bases, with 14 bases left in between. Germline V gene sequence: CDR1 SGHTA, CDR2 FQGTGA. CDR3 sequence reads: CASSRTTGYSYNEQFF. CDR3 in DNA: TGTGCCAGCAGCCGAACGACAGGCTACTCCTACAATGAGCAGTTCTTC.

CDR3 nucleotide sequence: TGCGCCAGCAGCCAAGATTACGAGGCGGGAGGGGATACGCAGTATTTT. Its translation: CASSQDYEAGGDTQYF. The V gene is TRBV4-3, the J gene TRBJ2-3; 9 bases match TRBD2. The CDR3 is 16 amino acids. Trimming cost V 0 bases and J 6 bases; bases outside gene matches: 7. From germline, CDR1 is LGHNA and CDR2 YSLEER.

The V and J genes are TRBV6-6 and TRBJ1-2; the match to TRBD1 covers 8 bases. V was pared by 2 bases and J by 3 bases, with 8 bases of the junction left unmatched. The germline V gene has CDR1 MNHNY and CDR2 SVGAGI (reference sequence). This CDR3 contains 16 residues. CDR3 residues: CASSYPISTGDYGYTF. CDR3 nucleotide sequence: TGTGCCAGCAGTTACCCTATATCGACAGGGGACTATGGCTACACCTTC.

The chain joins TRBV29-1 to TRBJ1-1; D gene uncertain. Germline loops: CDR1 SQVTM, CDR2 ANQGSEA. The V end was cut by 5 bases, the J end by 3 bases, with 10 bases between. CDR3 length: 12 amino acids. The CDR3 region is CSVLRGDTEAFF. CDR3 sequence (DNA): TGCAGCGTTTTGCGTGGGGACACTGAAGCTTTCTTT.

The V and J genes are TRBV15 and TRBJ1-1; D is unresolved. The V end was cut by 0 bases, the J end by 4 bases, with 9 bases between. Germline CDR1 and CDR2: LNHNV and YYDKDF (reference sequence). CDR3 length: 14 residues. This CDR3 is CATSRDPRITEAFF. Here the CDR3 DNA reads TGTGCCACCAGCAGAGATCCTAGGATCACTGAAGCTTTCTTT.

The chain recombines TRBV2 with TRBJ2-2; 8 bases line up with TRBD1. The CDR3 sequence is 15 residues long. Germline V gene sequence: CDR1 SNHLY, CDR2 FYNNEI. V dropped 4 bases and J dropped 4; count of bases not matched to a gene: 5. CDR3 coding DNA: TGTGCCAGCAGTGGCTGGACAGGGCTCACCGGGGAGCTGTTTTTT. This codes for CASSGWTGLTGELFF.

The V gene is TRBV19, the J gene TRBJ2-1; D may correspond to TRBD1 or TRBD2 (6 bases each). V lost 4 bases to trimming and J lost 0 bases, with 13 bases between them. The CDR3 runs 16 residues. The germline gives CDR1 LNHDA, CDR2 SQIVND (reference sequence). DNA for the CDR3: TGTGCCAGTAGTACAAGGAGGGGGAGCTCCTACAATGAGCAGTTCTTC. Residues: CASSTRRGSSYNEQFF.

This chain links TRBV14 with TRBJ2-5, with D perhaps TRBD2 (5 bases). CDR1 SGHDN and CDR2 FVKESK come from the germline V gene. V lost 4 bases, J lost 6 bases, and 15 bases lay in between. The CDR3 has 14 residues. DNA for the CDR3: TGTGCCAGCAGCCCTAGGACTGGTAGGAAGACCCAGTACTTC. It specifies CASSPRTGRKTQYF.

This chain connects TRBV18 to TRBJ2-5; maybe TRBD1 (6 bases). The ends were cut back, 3 bases at V and 5 bases at J, with 10 bases in the middle. Germline lookup yields CDR1 KGHSH and CDR2 LQKENI. The CDR3 contains 13 residues. The chain's CDR3 is CASSPTGSETQYF. For the CDR3, the DNA is TGTGCCAGCTCACCCACAGGGTCGGAGACCCAGTACTTC.

Worth noting for this clone: Distinct nucleotide sequences in the sample also encode this CDR3. The chain joins TRBV5-1 to TRBJ2-3; 8 bases agree with TRBD2. The junction had 0 bases not matched to a gene; V was cut back by 0 bases and J by 3 bases. Germline V gene lookup returns CDR1 SGHRS and CDR2 YFSETQ. The CDR3 extends over 14 amino acids. The CDR3: CASSLASGTDTQYF. For the CDR3, the DNA is TGCGCCAGCAGCTTGGCTAGCGGGACAGATACGCAGTATTTT.

This chain uses TRBV23-1 with TRBJ2-7; the D is unclear. TRBV23-1 is known as an ORF, though its function is uncertain. This CDR3 is built from 14 residues. V was cut by 4 bases and J by 0 bases, with 10 bases left in between. The CDR3 loop is CASSPVTSSYEQYF. The CDR3 nucleotides read TGCGCCAGCAGTCCAGTAACGAGCTCCTACGAGCAGTACTTC.

This clone was observed a single time. The rearrangement links TRBV2 to TRBJ1-1; D gene ambiguous. There are 14 residues in the CDR3. V was clipped by 4 bases and J by 6 bases, with 15 bases between them. CDR1 and CDR2 (germline): SNHLY, FYNNEI. CDR3 residues: CASSVLQTSSEAFF. The CDR3 nucleotides are TGTGCCAGCAGTGTGTTACAAACGTCCTCTGAAGCTTTCTTT.

J is TRBJ1-2 and V is TRBV15; D call uncertain. With 0 bases removed from V and 4 bases from J, the gap between germline ends came to 9 bases. The germline V gene encodes CDR1 LNHNV and CDR2 YYDKDF (reference sequence). This CDR3 is built from 14 residues. The CDR3 loop is CATSREYSSYGYTF. The CDR3 bases are TGTGCCACCAGCAGAGAATACTCAAGCTATGGCTACACCTTC. The complete variable domain, with remaining parts taken from reference TRBV15 and TRBJ1-2, reads DAMVIQNPRYQVTQFGKPVTLSCSQTLNHNVMYWYQQKSSQAPKLLFHYYDKDFNNEADTPDNFQSRRPNTSFCFLDIRSPGLGDTAMYLCATSREYSSYGYTFGSGTRLTVV.

The V and J genes are TRBV6-6 and TRBJ2-2; D may be TRBD2 (5 bases). CDR1 is MNHNY, CDR2 SVGAGI, per germline (reference sequence). The V end lost 5 bases, the J end lost 6 bases, and 10 bases lay between the germline ends. This CDR3 region has 13 residues. The CDR3 sequence is CASSTTRAGELFF. The CDR3 DNA reads TGTGCCAGCAGTACTACTAGGGCCGGGGAGCTGTTTTTT.

The chain couples TRBV11-2 to TRBJ2-7; D remains ambiguous. The V gene lost 5 bases and the J gene lost 3 bases, with 5 bases spanning the gap. Germline V gene sequence: CDR1 SGHAT, CDR2 FQNNGV. CDR3 length equals 11 residues. CDR3 sequence: CASSKNYEQYF. The CDR3 bases are TGTGCCAGCAGCAAGAACTACGAGCAGTACTTC. Based on the CDR3 plus reference TRBV11-2 and TRBJ2-7, the full variable domain is EAGVAQSPRYKIIEKRQSVAFWCNPISGHATLYWYQQILGQGPKLLIQFQNNGVVDDSQLPKDRFSAERLKGVDSTLKIQPAKLEDSAVYLCASSKNYEQYFGPGTRLTVT.

The sample holds one count of this clone. The chain carries TRBV5-6 and TRBJ1-6; no reliable D call. Per germline, CDR1 SGHDT and CDR2 YYEEEE. The ends were cut back, 2 bases at V and 0 bases at J, with 6 bases in the middle. This CDR3 has 15 residues. CDR3 sequence: CASSFASSYNSPLHF. The CDR3 region has the DNA TGTGCCAGCAGCTTTGCGAGCTCCTATAATTCACCCCTCCACTTT.

This chain joins TRBV6-5 and TRBJ1-5; 7 bases are a match to TRBD1. The CDR3 runs 13 residues. With 6 bases clipped from V and 4 bases from J, the junction kept 3 bases outside the gene matches. Germline V gene sequence: CDR1 MNHEY, CDR2 SVGAGI. This CDR3 reads CASRDRPNQPQHF. In nucleotides, the CDR3 is TGTGCCAGCAGGGACAGGCCTAATCAGCCCCAGCATTTT.